The TCR beta chain under discussion was sequenced for a study of blood T cells in healthy people across ages. Investigators took about 10 milliliters of peripheral blood from every donor. A second PCR, run for about 7 to 11 cycles, used a sample-barcoded 5' primer plus a J-beta primer mix. Unique molecular identifiers of 12 random nucleotides labeled each cDNA. TCRdb itself ran the 5' RACE reads through MiXCR, one entry per CDR3 protein. The top ten hold 13% of the sample, which has 650,000 to 1,000,000 distinct CDR3 sequences, around 34% seen once. CDR3 length: 14 residues. Trimming cost V 8 bases and J 0 bases, with 12 bases left between them. The germline V gene has CDR1 KGHSH and CDR2 LQKENI.

The chain is built from TRBV18 and TRBJ2-3; the D is unclear. Sequenced material: blood. The TCR was taken from a man aged 18 to 29 in good health. The CDR3 DNA follows: TGTGCCAGCCTCGACTCTTCTAGCACAGATACGCAGTATTTT. Translated: CASLDSSSTDTQYF.